This T cell receptor beta chain was observed in a study of blood T cell repertoires in COVID-19. Study at large: From the United States, Italy and Spain came samples of acute and convalescent COVID-19. T cells, B-cell-depleted T cells, or PBMCs supplied cDNA or gDNA.

The germline V gene encodes CDR1 LNHDA and CDR2 SQIVND (reference sequence). The CDR3 has 18 residues. J lost 6 bases, V lost 7 bases, and 22 bases had no gene match. Per the study methods: Scientists estimated how many nucleated cells there were by amplifying reference gene primers. Produced via immunoSEQ multiplex PCR; TCRdb's table is partial and in-frame only. D and trimming were read from the DNA, whereas the V and J calls and clone size are those reported in that table. Here the sample spans 65,000 or so clones, around 86% being singletons. The chain couples TRBV19 to TRBJ1-2; 8 bases line up with TRBD1. The sample was peripheral blood. The clonotype comes from a man aged 50 to 60 with active COVID-19. The DNA of the CDR3 is TGTGCCAGTACCCAAGGGGGTGACTGGGGCAGGGGGCGGGATGGCTACACCTTC. Protein sequence: CASTQGGDWGRGRDGYTF.